The 16 T cell receptor beta chains listed next were all sequenced from one sample in a study of blood T cell repertoires in COVID-19. Some clones are missing from TCRdb's copy, which holds only in-frame ones; the method was immunoSEQ multiplex PCR. Of around 260,000 clones listed, around 90% were seen once; the top ten hold 2% to 3%. Sequencing was performed on peripheral blood. These receptors originate from a person under 30 with COVID-19, enrolled during active disease.

The chain recombines TRBV24-1 with TRBJ1-5; 8 nucleotides align to TRBD1. V lost 1 base to trimming and J lost 7 bases; unmatched junction nucleotides: 8. CDR3 length: 16 amino acids. CDR1 is KGHDR and CDR2 is SFDVKD in the germline V gene. CDR3 bases: TGTGCCACCAGTGATTTCAGGACAGGGCTAGGCCAGCCCCAGCATTTT. This codes for CATSDFRTGLGQPQHF.

The V call is TRBV27, the J call TRBJ1-4; D possibly corresponds to TRBD1 (5 bases). CDR1 and CDR2 from the germline V gene are MNHEY and SMNVEV (reference sequence). The CDR3 is 13 amino acids. V was shortened by 8 bases and J by 8 bases, with 15 bases between the two germline ends. The CDR3 reads CASRTTGAEKLFF. The DNA of the CDR3 is TGTGCCAGCCGAACTACTGGGGCCGAAAAACTGTTTTTT.

The gene calls are TRBV5-6 and TRBJ2-7, with 7 bases aligning to TRBD2. Trimming cost V 4 bases and J 4 bases; bases outside gene matches: 8. The CDR3 extends over 14 amino acids. CDR1 is SGHDT, CDR2 YYEEEE, per germline. Here the CDR3 reads CASSLGSGIYEQYF. The DNA for the CDR3 is TGTGCCAGCAGCCTCGGCAGCGGGATATACGAGCAGTACTTC.

The V call is TRBV27, the J call TRBJ2-2; D perhaps matches TRBD2 (6 bases). This CDR3 contains 14 residues. Between the trimmed V and J ends, which lost 3 bases and 4 bases, there was a span of 9 bases. Germline V gives CDR1 MNHEY, CDR2 SMNVEV (reference sequence). CDR3 bases: TGTGCCAGCAGTTTCCAGGAGGGCACCGGGGAGCTGTTTTTT. It is translated as CASSFQEGTGELFF.

Comment on this clone: This same CDR3 is encoded by further DNA sequences in the sample. This chain joins TRBV9 and TRBJ2-7, with a tentative D call TRBD2 (5 bases). V lost 0 bases and J lost 6, with 7 bases in between. The CDR3 has 12 residues. In germline, CDR1 is SGDLS, CDR2 YYNGEE. The CDR3 is CASSVGGGEQYF. The CDR3 nucleotides are TGTGCCAGCAGCGTAGGAGGAGGCGAGCAGTACTTC.

The chain has TRBV24-1 and TRBJ2-5, with TRBD2 matching over 11 bases. The CDR3 loop spans 15 amino acids. The germline gives CDR1 KGHDR, CDR2 SFDVKD. The V and J ends lost 3 bases and 4 bases, in that order; junction bases with no gene match: 3. CDR3 residues: CATSDPGTSGETQYF. CDR3 coding DNA: TGTGCCACCAGTGATCCGGGGACTAGCGGAGAGACCCAGTACTTC.

The DNA for the CDR3 is TGTGCCAGCAGCCCACCGACTAGCGGGAGATATAATGAGCAGTTCTTC. Its translation is CASSPPTSGRYNEQFF. The chain carries TRBV3-1 (or the pseudogene TRBV3-2) and TRBJ2-1, with 12 bases lining up with TRBD2. This CDR3 is built from 16 residues. J gave up 7 bases and V 4 bases, and 8 bases lay outside the gene matches. CDR1 and CDR2 from the germline V gene are LGHDT and YNNKEL (reference sequence).

The rearrangement joins TRBV5-1 to TRBJ2-7, with 8 positions matching TRBD1. The trim removed 3 bases at V and 2 bases at J, leaving 1 base unmatched. CDR3 length: 13 amino acids. Germline CDR1 and CDR2: SGHRS and YFSETQ. Written as DNA, the CDR3 is TGCGCCAGCAGCTGGGACAGGACCTACGAGCAGTACTTC. It translates to CASSWDRTYEQYF.

V and J are TRBV12-2 and TRBJ2-7; whether TRBD2, the table's D call, matches the DNA was not checked. TRBV12-2 has pseudogene status. The CDR3 is 14 amino acids. The CDR3 spells CASRPGEGREEQYF. In DNA, the CDR3 is TGTGCAAGTCGCCCGGGAGAGGGGAGGGAAGAGCAGTACTTC.

The rearrangement links TRBV12-3 or TRBV12-4 to TRBJ2-7; D is ambiguous. Deletions cut 2 bases from V and 3 bases from J, with 5 bases between. This CDR3 comprises 12 residues. The CDR3 DNA sequence: TGTGCCAGCAGTTTAATCATCTACGAGCAGTACTTC. As protein: CASSLIIYEQYF.

CDR3 nucleotides: TGTGCCAGCAGTGACGGGACTAGCGGTTACAATGAGCAGTTCTTC. Its translation: CASSDGTSGYNEQFF. The chain links TRBV6-4 to TRBJ2-1; 11 bases line up with TRBD2. Losses at the gene ends were 2 bases for V and 4 bases for J; bases not matched to a gene: 1. This CDR3 is built from 15 residues. The germline gives CDR1 MRHNA, CDR2 SNTAGT.

The rearrangement links TRBV5-6 to TRBJ1-2; TRBD1 agrees at 9 bases. V was clipped by 3 bases and J by 4 bases; unmatched bases: 7. The CDR3 is 15 residues long. The V gene's germline CDR1 is SGHDT and CDR2 YYEEEE. The CDR3 protein is CASSSGTGHIYGYTF. The CDR3 DNA follows: TGTGCCAGCAGCTCCGGGACAGGGCATATCTATGGCTACACCTTC.

This clone occurred once. The DNA for the CDR3 is TGTGCCAGCAGCCCGCCGGCGGGAGGTCGCTACAATGAGCAGTTCTTC. It encodes CASSPPAGGRYNEQFF. The rearrangement joins TRBV7-2 to TRBJ2-1; 8 bases line up with TRBD2. J gave up 3 bases and V 5 bases, and 9 bases lay outside the gene matches. CDR1 and CDR2 from the germline V gene are SGHTA and FQGNSA. CDR3 length: 16 residues.

This clone was recorded once. The J gene is TRBJ2-3, the V gene TRBV18; 10 positions agree with TRBD2. The germline gives CDR1 KGHSH, CDR2 LQKENI. This CDR3 region has 16 residues. V dropped 0 bases and J dropped 6; count of bases not matched to a gene: 6. CDR3 sequence reads: CASSPPLAGGKDTQYF. CDR3 nucleotide sequence: TGTGCCAGCTCACCACCCTTAGCGGGAGGCAAGGATACGCAGTATTTT.

V usage is TRBV9 and J usage is TRBJ2-1, with 7 bases aligning to TRBD1. There are 16 residues in the CDR3. CDR1 is SGDLS, CDR2 YYNGEE, per germline. The trim removed 4 bases at V and 5 bases at J, leaving 12 bases unmatched. The CDR3 here is CASSSPPSTGDNEQFF. DNA for the CDR3: TGTGCCAGCAGCTCCCCACCTTCTACAGGGGACAATGAGCAGTTCTTC.

The chain uses TRBV18 and TRBJ2-3, with D perhaps TRBD2 (6 bases). Germline lookup yields CDR1 KGHSH and CDR2 LQKENI. CDR3 length equals 15 residues. V shed 3 bases and J shed 4 bases, with 14 bases lying between them. This chain's CDR3 is CASSPAAVAADTQYF. For the CDR3, the DNA is TGTGCCAGCTCACCCGCAGCGGTAGCGGCAGATACGCAGTATTTT. Using reference TRBV18 and TRBJ2-3 for the parts outside the CDR3, the full variable domain is NAGVMQNPRHLVRRRGQEARLRCSPMKGHSHVYWYRQLPEEGLKFMVYLQKENIIDESGMPKERFSAEFPKEGPSILRIQQVVRGDSAAYFCASSPAAVAADTQYFGPGTRLTVL.